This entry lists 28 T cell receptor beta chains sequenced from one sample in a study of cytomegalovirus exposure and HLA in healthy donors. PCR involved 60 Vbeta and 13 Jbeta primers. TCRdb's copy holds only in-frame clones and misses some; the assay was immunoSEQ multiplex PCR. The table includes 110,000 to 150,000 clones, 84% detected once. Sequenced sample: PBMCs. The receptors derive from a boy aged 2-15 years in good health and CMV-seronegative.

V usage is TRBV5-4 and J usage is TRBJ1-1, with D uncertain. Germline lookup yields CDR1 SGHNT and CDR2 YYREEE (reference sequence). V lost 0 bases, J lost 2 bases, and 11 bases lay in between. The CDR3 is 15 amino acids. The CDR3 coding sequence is TGTGCCAGCAGCTTGGCCCCAGGTCATAACACTGAAGCTTTCTTT. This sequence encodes CASSLAPGHNTEAFF.

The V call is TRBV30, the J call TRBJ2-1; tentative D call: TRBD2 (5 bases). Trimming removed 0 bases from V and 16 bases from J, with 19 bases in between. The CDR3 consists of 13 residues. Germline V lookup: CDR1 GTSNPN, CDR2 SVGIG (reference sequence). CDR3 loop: CAWSVGRYNEYFF. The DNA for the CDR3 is TGTGCCTGGAGTGTAGGGAGATACAATGAGTACTTCTTC.

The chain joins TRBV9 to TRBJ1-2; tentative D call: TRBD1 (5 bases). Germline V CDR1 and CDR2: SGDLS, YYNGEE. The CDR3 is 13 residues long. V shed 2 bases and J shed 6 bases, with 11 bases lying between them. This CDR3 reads CASSVRVGDGYTF. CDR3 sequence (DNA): TGTGCCAGCAGCGTCAGGGTAGGAGATGGCTACACCTTC. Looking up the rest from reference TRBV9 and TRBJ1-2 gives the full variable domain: DSGVTQTPKHLITATGQRVTLRCSPRSGDLSVYWYQQSLDQGLQFLIQYYNGEERAKGNILERFSAQQFPDLHSELNLSSLELGDSALYFCASSVRVGDGYTFGSGTRLTVV.

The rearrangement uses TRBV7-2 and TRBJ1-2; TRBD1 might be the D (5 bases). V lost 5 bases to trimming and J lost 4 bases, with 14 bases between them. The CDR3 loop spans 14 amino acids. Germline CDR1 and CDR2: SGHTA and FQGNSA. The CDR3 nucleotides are TGTGCCAGCAGCCCCCAGGGAAATATCTATGGCTACACCTTC. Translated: CASSPQGNIYGYTF. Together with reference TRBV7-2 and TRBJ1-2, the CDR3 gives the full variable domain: GAGVSQSPSNKVTEKGKDVELRCDPISGHTALYWYRQSLGQGLEFLIYFQGNSAPDKSGLPSDRFSAERTGGSVSTLTIQRTQQEDSAVYLCASSPQGNIYGYTFGSGTRLTVV.

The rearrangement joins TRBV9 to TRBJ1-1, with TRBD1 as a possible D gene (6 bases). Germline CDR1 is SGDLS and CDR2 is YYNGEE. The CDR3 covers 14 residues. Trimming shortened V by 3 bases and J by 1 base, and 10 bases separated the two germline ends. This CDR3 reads CASSETGSNTEAFF. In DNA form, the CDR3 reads TGTGCCAGCAGCGAGACAGGATCGAACACTGAAGCTTTCTTT.

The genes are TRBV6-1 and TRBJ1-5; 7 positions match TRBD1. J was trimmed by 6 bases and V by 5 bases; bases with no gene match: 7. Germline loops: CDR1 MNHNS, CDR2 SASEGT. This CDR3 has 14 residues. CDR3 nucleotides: TGTGCCAGCAGTCCGACAGGGCTGAGTCAGCCCCAGCATTTT. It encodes CASSPTGLSQPQHF.

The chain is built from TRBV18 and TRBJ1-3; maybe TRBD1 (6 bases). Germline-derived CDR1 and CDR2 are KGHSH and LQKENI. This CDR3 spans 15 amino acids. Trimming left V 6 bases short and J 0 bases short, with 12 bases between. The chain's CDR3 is CASSPDRSSGNTIYF. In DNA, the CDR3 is TGTGCCAGCTCCCCAGACAGGAGCTCTGGAAACACCATATATTTT.

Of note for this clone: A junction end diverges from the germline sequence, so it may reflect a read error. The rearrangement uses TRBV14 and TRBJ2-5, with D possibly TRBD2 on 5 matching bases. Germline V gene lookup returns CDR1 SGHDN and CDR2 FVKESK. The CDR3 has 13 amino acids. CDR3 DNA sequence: TGTGCCAGCAGCCATCGGGGTGAAGAGGCCCAGTACTTC. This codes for CASSHRGEEAQYF.

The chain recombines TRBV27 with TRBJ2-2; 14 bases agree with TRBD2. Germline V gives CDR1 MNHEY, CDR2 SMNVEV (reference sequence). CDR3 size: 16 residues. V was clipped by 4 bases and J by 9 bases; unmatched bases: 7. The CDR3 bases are TGTGCCAGCAGTTCGAAGGGACTAGCGGGAGTTCGGGAGCTGTTTTTT. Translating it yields CASSSKGLAGVRELFF.

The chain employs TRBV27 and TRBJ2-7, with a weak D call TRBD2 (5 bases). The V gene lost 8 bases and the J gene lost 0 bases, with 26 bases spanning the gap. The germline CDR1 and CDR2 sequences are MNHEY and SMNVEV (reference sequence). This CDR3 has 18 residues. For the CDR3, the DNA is TGTGCCAGCCGCAAGCGGAACACCGAGATCGTAGACTCCTACGAGCAGTACTTC. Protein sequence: CASRKRNTEIVDSYEQYF.

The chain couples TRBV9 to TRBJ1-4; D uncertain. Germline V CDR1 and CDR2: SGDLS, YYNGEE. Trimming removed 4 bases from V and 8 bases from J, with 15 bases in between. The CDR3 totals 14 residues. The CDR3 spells CASSPTGFGEKLFF. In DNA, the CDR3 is TGTGCCAGCAGCCCCACCGGGTTCGGAGAAAAACTGTTTTTT.

The CDR3 loop reads CASTRTSQYNEQFF. CDR3 DNA: TGTGCCAGCACTCGGACTAGCCAGTACAATGAGCAGTTCTTC. The genes are TRBV2 and TRBJ2-1; 8 nucleotides agree with TRBD2. Trimming cost V 7 bases and J 4 bases; bases outside gene matches: 6. The CDR3 is 14 residues long. Germline-derived CDR1 and CDR2 are SNHLY and FYNNEI.

The CDR3: CASSLGGGATYEQYF. CDR3 coding DNA: TGTGCCAGCAGCCTCGGAGGAGGGGCCACCTACGAGCAGTACTTC. The chain links TRBV6-6 to TRBJ2-7, with a tentative D call TRBD2 (6 bases). V was clipped by 6 bases and J by 2 bases, with 17 bases between them. The CDR3 is 15 amino acids. Looked up from germline, CDR1 is MNHNY and CDR2 is SVGAGI (reference sequence).

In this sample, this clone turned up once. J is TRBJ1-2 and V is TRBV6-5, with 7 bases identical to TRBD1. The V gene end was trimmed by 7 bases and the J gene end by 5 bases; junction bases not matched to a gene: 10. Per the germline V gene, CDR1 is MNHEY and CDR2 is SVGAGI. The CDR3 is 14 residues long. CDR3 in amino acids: CASTRQGSGYGYTF. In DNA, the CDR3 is TGTGCCAGCACTCGACAGGGCTCTGGGTATGGCTACACCTTC.

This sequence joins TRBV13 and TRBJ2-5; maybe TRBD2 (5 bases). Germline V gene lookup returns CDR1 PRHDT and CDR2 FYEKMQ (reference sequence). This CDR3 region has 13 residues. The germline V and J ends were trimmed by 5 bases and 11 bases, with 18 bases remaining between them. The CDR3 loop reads CASSPGPRGEQYF. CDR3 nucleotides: TGTGCCAGCAGCCCAGGCCCCCGGGGAGAGCAGTACTTC.

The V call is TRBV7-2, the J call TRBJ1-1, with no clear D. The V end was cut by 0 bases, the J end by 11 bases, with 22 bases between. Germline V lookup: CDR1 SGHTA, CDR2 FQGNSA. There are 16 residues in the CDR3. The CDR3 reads CASSLAQQIWEFVAFF. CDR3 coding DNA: TGTGCCAGCAGCTTAGCCCAGCAAATATGGGAGTTCGTTGCTTTCTTT. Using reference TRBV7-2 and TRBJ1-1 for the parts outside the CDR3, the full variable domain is GAGVSQSPSNKVTEKGKDVELRCDPISGHTALYWYRQSLGQGLEFLIYFQGNSAPDKSGLPSDRFSAERTGGSVSTLTIQRTQQEDSAVYLCASSLAQQIWEFVAFFGQGTRLTVV.

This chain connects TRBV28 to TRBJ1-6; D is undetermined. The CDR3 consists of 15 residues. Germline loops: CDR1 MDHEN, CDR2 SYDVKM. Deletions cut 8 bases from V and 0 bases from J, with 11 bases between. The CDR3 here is CASHGGSSYNSPLHF. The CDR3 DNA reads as TGTGCCAGCCATGGAGGGAGCTCCTATAATTCACCCCTCCACTTT.

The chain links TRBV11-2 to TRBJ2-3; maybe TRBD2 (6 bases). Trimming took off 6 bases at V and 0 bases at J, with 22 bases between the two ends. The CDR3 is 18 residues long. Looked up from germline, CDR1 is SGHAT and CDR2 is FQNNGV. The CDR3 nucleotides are TGTGCCAGCAGTCTGGGCCGGGGGTTTGGGGCTAGCACAGATACGCAGTATTTT. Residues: CASSLGRGFGASTDTQYF. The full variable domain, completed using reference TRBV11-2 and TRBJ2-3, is EAGVAQSPRYKIIEKRQSVAFWCNPISGHATLYWYQQILGQGPKLLIQFQNNGVVDDSQLPKDRFSAERLKGVDSTLKIQPAKLEDSAVYLCASSLGRGFGASTDTQYFGPGTRLTVL.

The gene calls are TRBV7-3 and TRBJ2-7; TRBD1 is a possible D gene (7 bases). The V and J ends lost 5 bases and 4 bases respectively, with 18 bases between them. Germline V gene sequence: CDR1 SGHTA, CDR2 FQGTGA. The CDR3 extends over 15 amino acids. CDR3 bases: TGTGCCAGCAGCCTTGACAGGGCGGGAAGTTACGAGCAGTACTTC. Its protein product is CASSLDRAGSYEQYF.

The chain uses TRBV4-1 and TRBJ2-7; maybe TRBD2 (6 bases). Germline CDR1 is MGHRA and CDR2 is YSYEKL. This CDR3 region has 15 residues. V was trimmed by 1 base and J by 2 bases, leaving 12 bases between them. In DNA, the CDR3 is TGCGCCAGCAGCCAAGGCGGGACCTTACCCTACGAGCAGTACTTC. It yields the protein CASSQGGTLPYEQYF.

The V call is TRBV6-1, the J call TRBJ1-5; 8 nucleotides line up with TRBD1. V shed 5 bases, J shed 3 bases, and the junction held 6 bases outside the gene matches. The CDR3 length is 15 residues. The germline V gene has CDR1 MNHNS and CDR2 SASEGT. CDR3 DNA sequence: TGTGCCAGCAGTCCCGGGACAGGATACAATCAGCCCCAGCATTTT. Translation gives CASSPGTGYNQPQHF.

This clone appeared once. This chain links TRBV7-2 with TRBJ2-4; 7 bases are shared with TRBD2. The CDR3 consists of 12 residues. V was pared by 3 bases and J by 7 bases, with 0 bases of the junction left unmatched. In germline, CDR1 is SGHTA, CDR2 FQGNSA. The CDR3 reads CASSLGGNIQYF. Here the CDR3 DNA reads TGTGCCAGCAGCTTGGGGGGGAACATTCAGTACTTC.

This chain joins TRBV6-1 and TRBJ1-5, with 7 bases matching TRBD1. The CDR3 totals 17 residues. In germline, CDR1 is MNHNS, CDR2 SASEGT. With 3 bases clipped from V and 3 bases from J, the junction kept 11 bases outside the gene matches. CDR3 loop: CASSDLQGLLYNQPQHF. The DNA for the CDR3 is TGTGCCAGCAGTGACCTACAGGGGTTGTTATACAATCAGCCCCAGCATTTT.

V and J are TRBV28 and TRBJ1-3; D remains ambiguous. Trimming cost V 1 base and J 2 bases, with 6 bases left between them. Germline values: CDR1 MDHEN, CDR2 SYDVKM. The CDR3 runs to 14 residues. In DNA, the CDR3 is TGTGCCAGCAGTTTATTAGCTCCTGGAAACACCATATATTTT. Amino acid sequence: CASSLLAPGNTIYF.

The CDR3 DNA reads TGTGCCTGGAGCCGGGGGGGACAGGGAGCCTACGAGCAGTACTTC. Its translation: CAWSRGGQGAYEQYF. The chain is built from TRBV30 and TRBJ2-7, with D perhaps TRBD1 (9 bases). The germline V gene has CDR1 GTSNPN and CDR2 SVGIG (reference sequence). V dropped 3 bases and J dropped 2 bases, with 17 bases sitting between them. The CDR3 is 15 amino acids.

CDR3 protein: CASSLGFSGGAYEQYF. In nucleotides, the CDR3 is TGTGCCAGCAGCTTAGGGTTTAGCGGGGGTGCCTACGAGCAGTACTTC. This chain uses TRBV11-2 with TRBJ2-7; 9 bases fit TRBD2. There are 16 residues in the CDR3. Germline-derived CDR1 and CDR2 are SGHAT and FQNNGV. V was clipped by 1 base and J by 2 bases; unmatched bases: 6. The variable domain in full, completed from reference TRBV11-2 and TRBJ2-7, reads EAGVAQSPRYKIIEKRQSVAFWCNPISGHATLYWYQQILGQGPKLLIQFQNNGVVDDSQLPKDRFSAERLKGVDSTLKIQPAKLEDSAVYLCASSLGFSGGAYEQYFGPGTRLTVT.

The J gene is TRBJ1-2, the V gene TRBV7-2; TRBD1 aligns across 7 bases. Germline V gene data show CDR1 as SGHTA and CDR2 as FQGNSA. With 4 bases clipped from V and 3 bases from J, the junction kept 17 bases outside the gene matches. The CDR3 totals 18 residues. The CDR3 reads CASSYRGGAITNDYGYTF. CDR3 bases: TGTGCCAGCAGCTATCGAGGGGGCGCAATTACGAATGACTATGGCTACACCTTC.

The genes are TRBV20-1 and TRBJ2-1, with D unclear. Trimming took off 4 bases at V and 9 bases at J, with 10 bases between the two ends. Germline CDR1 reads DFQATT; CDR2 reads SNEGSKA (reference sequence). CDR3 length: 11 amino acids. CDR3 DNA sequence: TGCAGTGCTATTCCCCCCTTTGAGCAGTTCTTC. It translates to CSAIPPFEQFF.